This is a list of T cell receptor beta chains from one sample in a study of blood T cell repertoires in COVID-19. Repertoires were generated with immunoSEQ multiplex PCR, while TCRdb's copy carries only in-frame clones and drops some. The data hold about 83,000 clones, with about nine tenths observed a single time. Material: peripheral blood. The receptors stem from a woman older than 75 with active or convalescent COVID-19. Each CDR3 is given with its conserved first and last residue. Fields, in order: clone size, D gene, V gene, J gene, CDR3 protein, CDR3 DNA. The D gene is left open where the match is weak. Not all rows give a size; the values are once, few, many and, for expanded clones, a class.

>.|.|TRBV25-1|TRBJ1-1
CASSELGGGNTEAFF
TGTGCCAGCAGTGAACTAGGCGGGGGGAACACTGAAGCTTTCTTT
>.|.|TRBV25-1|TRBJ1-6
CASSEVAGHSSPLHF
TGTGCCAGCAGTGAAGTGGCAGGGCATTCTTCACCCCTCCACTTT
>.|TRBD2|TRBV18|TRBJ2-6
CASSQRGDSGANVLTF
TGTGCCAGCTCACAGCGGGGGGACTCTGGGGCCAACGTCCTGACTTTC
>.|TRBD1|TRBV6-5|TRBJ1-5
CASSPDRRSGPQHF
TGTGCCAGCAGCCCGGACAGGAGATCGGGGCCCCAGCATTTT
>.|.|TRBV10-2|TRBJ1-3
CASSARARSGNTIYF
TGCGCCAGCAGTGCCCGAGCACGATCTGGAAACACCATATATTTT
>.|.|TRBV5-5|TRBJ2-7
CASSNGQLLYYEQYF
TGTGCCAGCAGCAACGGACAGCTACTGTACTACGAGCAGTACTTC
>once|TRBD2|TRBV27|TRBJ2-5
CASSLKSGGETQYF
TGTGCCAGCAGTTTAAAGAGCGGGGGAGAGACCCAGTACTTC
>.|TRBD1|TRBV4-1|TRBJ2-3
CASSQQDRGTDTQYF
TGCGCCAGCAGCCAACAGGACAGGGGCACAGATACGCAGTATTTT
>.|.|TRBV28|TRBJ2-2
CAPIFSGANTGELFF
TGTGCCCCAATCTTCTCAGGGGCGAACACCGGGGAGCTGTTTTTT
>.|.|TRBV18|TRBJ1-1
CASSPTGIKTEAFF
TGTGCCAGCTCGCCGACAGGAATAAAAACTGAAGCTTTCTTT
>once|.|TRBV4-1|TRBJ2-6
CASSQDRRRLSGANVLTF
TGCGCCAGCAGCCAAGATCGGAGGCGCCTCTCTGGGGCCAACGTCCTGACTTTC
>.|TRBD1|TRBV6-2/TRBV6-3|TRBJ1-1
CASSYPGTAFNTEAFF
TGTGCCAGCAGTTACCCCGGGACAGCCTTCAACACTGAAGCTTTCTTT
>.|.|TRBV5-1|TRBJ2-7
CASSFGTPLDEQYF
TGCGCCAGCAGCTTCGGGACACCCCTGGACGAGCAGTACTTC
>.|.|TRBV4-1|TRBJ2-3
CASSQMVQSTDTQYF
TGCGCCAGCAGCCAAATGGTCCAGAGCACAGATACGCAGTATTTT
>.|.|TRBV19|TRBJ1-2
CASSTPLIYGYTF
TGTGCCAGTAGTACTCCTCTTATCTATGGCTACACCTTC
>.|TRBD2|TRBV7-6|TRBJ2-6
CASSLFFASGASGANVLTF
TGTGCCAGCAGCTTATTCTTTGCTAGCGGGGCCTCTGGGGCCAACGTCCTGACTTTC
>.|TRBD2|TRBV27|TRBJ2-7
CASIPPGGSVQYF
TGTGCCAGCATCCCTCCGGGGGGGTCGGTGCAGTACTTC
>.|.|TRBV12-3/TRBV12-4|TRBJ1-2
CASSQGDYGYTF
TGTGCCAGCAGCCAAGGGGACTATGGCTACACCTTC
>.|TRBD1|TRBV5-1|TRBJ1-3
CASSLEPGGSGNTIYF
TGCGCCAGCTCACTAGAACCAGGGGGCTCTGGAAACACCATATATTTT
>.|.|TRBV21-1|TRBJ2-1
CASSPKTRARDREYNEQFF
TGTGCCAGCAGCCCGAAAACCAGAGCCCGGGACAGGGAATACAATGAGCAGTTCTTC
>.|TRBD2|TRBV6-2/TRBV6-3|TRBJ2-1
CASSQRLAGAVNEQFF
TGTGCCAGCAGCCAACGACTAGCGGGGGCCGTCAATGAGCAGTTCTTC
>once|TRBD1|TRBV5-1|TRBJ2-2
CASSRGTGVTGELFF
TGCGCCAGCAGCCGTGGGACAGGGGTCACCGGGGAGCTGTTTTTT
>.|.|TRBV9|TRBJ1-2
CASSRAQGPYGYTF
TGTGCCAGCAGCCGGGCTCAGGGGCCCTATGGCTACACCTTC
>.|TRBD1|TRBV19|TRBJ1-1
CASRDRGSIGAFF
TGTGCCAGTAGAGACAGGGGATCAATTGGAGCTTTCTTT
>.|.|TRBV28|TRBJ1-1
CASRQKQNTEAFF
TGTGCCAGCAGACAGAAACAGAACACTGAAGCTTTCTTT
>.|TRBD2|TRBV4-3|TRBJ2-3
CASSHRAGTSNADTQYF
TGCGCCAGCAGCCATAGGGCCGGGACTAGCAACGCAGATACGCAGTATTTT
>.|.|TRBV4-2|TRBJ1-6
CASSEEELDSANDYSPLHF
TGTGCCAGCAGCGAAGAGGAGCTGGACAGCGCTAATGATTATTCACCCCTCCACTTT